This TCR beta chain appears in the sequencing data of a study of technical replicates of blood from a handful of donors. The CDR3 is 15 amino acids. The germline V and J ends were trimmed by 4 bases and 9 bases, with 20 bases remaining between them. CDR1 is SGHRS and CDR2 is YFSETQ in the germline V gene. Profiling relied on immunoSEQ multiplex PCR, and the TCRdb table lists in-frame clones only, not all of them. This sample carries more than 90,000 clones, around 96% of them seen once, and the ten largest clones take around 0.26%. Material for sequencing was T cells isolated from PBMCs. This receptor was taken from a human donor in good health. This chain links TRBV5-1 with TRBJ2-4, with D possibly being TRBD2 (5 bases). In DNA, the CDR3 is TGCGCCAGCAGCCCCGGGCCTAACCTGGAGGTCATTCAGTACTTC. Residues: CASSPGPNLEVIQYF.